This TCR beta chain was obtained from a study of shared clonotypes between healthy human individuals. Study overall: Donors had three CD4 naive, three CD4 memory, two CD8 naive and one CD8 memory plate apiece.

CDR3 size: 13 residues. Trimming removed 7 bases from V and 6 bases from J, with 16 bases in between. Germline CDR1 MDHEN, CDR2 SYDVKM. Assay used: immunoSEQ multiplex PCR; TCRdb lists only in-frame clones, some missing. In the table there are around 750,000 clones, roughly 70% of which are singletons. The material sequenced was memory CD4+ T cells sorted from blood. Stated subset: CD45RA-negative fraction. The sequence derives from a woman under 40 in good health. The rearrangement joins TRBV28 to TRBJ2-7; D uncertain. DNA of the CDR3: TGTGCCAGCACCCGGCTGGCCTTCCCCGAGCAGTACTTC. This sequence encodes CASTRLAFPEQYF.